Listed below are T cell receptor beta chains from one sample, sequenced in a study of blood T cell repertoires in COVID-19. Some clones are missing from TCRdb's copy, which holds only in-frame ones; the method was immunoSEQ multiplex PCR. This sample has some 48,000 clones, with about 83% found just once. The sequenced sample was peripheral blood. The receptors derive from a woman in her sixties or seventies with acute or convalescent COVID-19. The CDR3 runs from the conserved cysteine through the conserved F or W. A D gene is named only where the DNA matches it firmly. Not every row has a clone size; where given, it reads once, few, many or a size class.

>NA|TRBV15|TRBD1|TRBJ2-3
TGTGCCACGAAGACAGGGGGCACAGATACGCAGTATTTT
CATKTGGTDTQYF
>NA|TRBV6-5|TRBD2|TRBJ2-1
TGTGCCAGCAGTCAGACTAGCGGGACCTACAATGAGCAGTTCTTC
CASSQTSGTYNEQFF
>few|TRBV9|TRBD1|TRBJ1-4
TGTGCCAGCAGCGTGCTAGGGACAGGATCAAAACTGTTTTTT
CASSVLGTGSKLFF
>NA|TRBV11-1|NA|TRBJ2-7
TGTGCCAGCAGCTTAGCGGATGGGCCTTACTACGAGCAGTACTTC
CASSLADGPYYEQYF
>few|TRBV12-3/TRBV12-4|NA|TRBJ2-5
TGTGCCAGCAGTAGGACTGGGGGCGAGACCCAGTACTTC
CASSRTGGETQYF
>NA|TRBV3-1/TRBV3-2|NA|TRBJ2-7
TGTGCCAGCAGCCAAAGACGGGGGTCCTCCTACGAGCAGTACTTC
CASSQRRGSSYEQYF
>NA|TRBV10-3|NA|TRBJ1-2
TGTGCCATCAGTGATTTGAGAGGGGGCTATGGCTACACCTTC
CAISDLRGGYGYTF
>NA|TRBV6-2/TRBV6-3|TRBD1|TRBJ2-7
TGTGCCAGCAGTTACGGACAGGGTGGGCACTACGAGCAGTACTTC
CASSYGQGGHYEQYF
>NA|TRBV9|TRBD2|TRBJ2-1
TGTGCCAGCTCTGGGGGGACTAGCCTGTTCACAGGGAATGAGCAGTTCTTC
CASSGGTSLFTGNEQFF
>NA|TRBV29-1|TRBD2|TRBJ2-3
TGCAGCGTTAGGACTAGCGGAGGCGATACGCAGTATTTT
CSVRTSGGDTQYF
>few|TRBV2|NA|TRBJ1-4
TGTGCCAGCAGTGGCTATTCTTATGAAAAACTGTTTTTT
CASSGYSYEKLFF
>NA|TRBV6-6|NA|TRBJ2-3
TGTGCCAGCAGTACCTCCCGGAGGGGGGGCGAAGATACGCAGTATTTT
CASSTSRRGGEDTQYF
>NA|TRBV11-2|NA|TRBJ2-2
TGTGCCAGCAGCTTAGCACCCAGGGGGGTCGGGGAGCTGTTTTTT
CASSLAPRGVGELFF
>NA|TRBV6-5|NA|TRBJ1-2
TGTGCCGCCAGCAGCAATAACGGCAGGGTTCGTGGCTACACCTTC
CAASSNNGRVRGYTF
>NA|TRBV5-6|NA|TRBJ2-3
TGTGCCAGCAGCTTGGTTGGGACTAGCACAGATACGCAGTATTTT
CASSLVGTSTDTQYF
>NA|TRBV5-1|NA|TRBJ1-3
TGCGCCAGCAGCTTGGTCCCAGGCTCTGGAAACACCATATATTTT
CASSLVPGSGNTIYF
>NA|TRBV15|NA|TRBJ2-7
TGTGCCACCAGCAGAGATATCACCCCCGGTGCGGAGCAGTACTTC
CATSRDITPGAEQYF
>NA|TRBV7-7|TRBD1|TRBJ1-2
TGTGCCAGCAGCTTAACTGACAGGGGGCGAACCCCAACTAGAGGCTACACCTTC
CASSLTDRGRTPTRGYTF
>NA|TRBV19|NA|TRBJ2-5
TGTGCCAGTAGTACGCAGGGGATCCAAGAGACCCAGTACTTC
CASSTQGIQETQYF
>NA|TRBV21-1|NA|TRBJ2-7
TGTGCCAGCAGTTACCCGGGACAGGGGCCCTCTTCCTACGAGCAGTACTTC
CASSYPGQGPSSYEQYF
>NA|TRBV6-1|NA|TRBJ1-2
TGTGCCAGCAGTGAAAGAGAGGGAAACGGCTACACCTTC
CASSEREGNGYTF
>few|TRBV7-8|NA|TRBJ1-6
TGTGCCAGCAGCTTAGATTTATTCCGGGGGGGGAAAGGAACACCCCTCCACTTT
CASSLDLFRGGKGTPLHF
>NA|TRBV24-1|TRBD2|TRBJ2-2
TGTGCCACCAGTGATTTGCCCCCTAGCGGGAGGGCCAGAACCGGGGAGCTGTTTTTT
CATSDLPPSGRARTGELFF
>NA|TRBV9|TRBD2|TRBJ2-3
TGTGCCAGCAGCGTAGGGGGACTAGCGGGGGAGACGACTAGCACAGATACGCAGTATTTT
CASSVGGLAGETTSTDTQYF
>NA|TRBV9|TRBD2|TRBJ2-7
TGTGCCAGCAGCCACAGCGGGAGAGAGTACGAGCAGTACTTC
CASSHSGREYEQYF
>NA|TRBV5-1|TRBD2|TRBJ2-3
TGCGCCAGCAGCTTGGTTAGCGGGAGGGCAGGCGCAGATACGCAGTATTTT
CASSLVSGRAGADTQYF
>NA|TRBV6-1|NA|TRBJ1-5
TGTGCCAGCAGTGATAAATGGCTCCAGCATTTT
CASSDKWLQHF
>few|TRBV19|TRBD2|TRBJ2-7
TGTGCCAGTAGTGAAGCGGGATGGGCCTACGAGCAGTACTTC
CASSEAGWAYEQYF
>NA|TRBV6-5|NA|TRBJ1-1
TGTGCCAGCAGTTACTCGATGCCAGGCTATGACACTGAAGCTTTCTTT
CASSYSMPGYDTEAFF
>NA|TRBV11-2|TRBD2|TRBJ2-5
TGTGCCAGCAGCTCCACGACTAGCGGGGGTAGAGAGACCCAGTACTTC
CASSSTTSGGRETQYF
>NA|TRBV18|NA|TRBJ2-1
TGTGCCAGCTCACCCACTTCGGGGACTCGAGATGAGCAGTTCTTC
CASSPTSGTRDEQFF
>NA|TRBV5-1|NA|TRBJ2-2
TGCGCCAGCAGCTTGACAGGACCTAACACCGGGGAGCTGTTTTTT
CASSLTGPNTGELFF
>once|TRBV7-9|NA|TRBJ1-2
TGTGCCAGCAGAGGCGGGGAGGTCCCTCTTTATGGCTACACCTTC
CASRGGEVPLYGYTF
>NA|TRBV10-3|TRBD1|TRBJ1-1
TGTGCCATCGGCTGGACAGGGGTAGGCACTGAAGCTTTCTTT
CAIGWTGVGTEAFF
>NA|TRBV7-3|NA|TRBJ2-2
TGTGCCAGCAGCTTGGGACTTAACACCGGGGAGCTGTTTTTT
CASSLGLNTGELFF
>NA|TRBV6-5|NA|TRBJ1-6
TGTGCCAGCAGCCTCAGTAATTCACCCCTCCACTTT
CASSLSNSPLHF
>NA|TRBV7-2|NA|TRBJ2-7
TGTGCCAGCAGCGCCCAGGGAGGCTACGAGCAGTACTTC
CASSAQGGYEQYF
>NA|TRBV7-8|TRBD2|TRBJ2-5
TGTGCCAGCAGCTTAGCGACTAGCGGGCTAGAGACCCAGTACTTC
CASSLATSGLETQYF
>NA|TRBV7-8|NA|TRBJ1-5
TGTGCCAGCAGCTTAGTTGCAGGAAGCAATCAGCCCCAGCATTTT
CASSLVAGSNQPQHF
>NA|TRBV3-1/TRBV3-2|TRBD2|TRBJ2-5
TGTGCCAGCAGCAAGATCTGGACTAGCGACTACCAAGAGACCCAGTACTTC
CASSKIWTSDYQETQYF
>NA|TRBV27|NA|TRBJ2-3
TGTGCCAGCAGCCCAGAGACTTCTAGCACAGATACGCAGTATTTT
CASSPETSSTDTQYF
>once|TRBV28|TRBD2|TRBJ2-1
TGTGCCAGCAGCCTAGGGAGCGGGAGAGGGTCCTACAATGAGCAGTTCTTC
CASSLGSGRGSYNEQFF
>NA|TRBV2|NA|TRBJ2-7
TGTGCCAGCCTCGTCAGTGTGGGGCTAGCGCCTCCGTACGAGCAGTACTTC
CASLVSVGLAPPYEQYF
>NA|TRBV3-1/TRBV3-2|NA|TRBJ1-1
TGTGCCAGCAGCTCGGGTTTGAACACTGAAGCTTTCTTT
CASSSGLNTEAFF
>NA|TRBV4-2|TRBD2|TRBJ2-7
TGTGCCAGCAGCCCGCGACTAGCGGGGGTCTACGAGCAGTACTTC
CASSPRLAGVYEQYF
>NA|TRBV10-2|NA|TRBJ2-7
TGCGCCAGCAGTGGACAGCCCTACGAGCAGTACTTC
CASSGQPYEQYF
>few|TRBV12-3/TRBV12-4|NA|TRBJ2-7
TGTGCCAGCAGTACCCGCAGGGATGTCGAGCAGTACTTC
CASSTRRDVEQYF
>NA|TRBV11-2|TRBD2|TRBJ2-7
TGTGCCAGCAGCTTAGATTTTGCTAGCGGGATATCCGAGCAGTACTTC
CASSLDFASGISEQYF
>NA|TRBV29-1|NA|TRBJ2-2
TGCAGCGTTGCCGCATCGGTCGGGGAGCTGTTTTTT
CSVAASVGELFF
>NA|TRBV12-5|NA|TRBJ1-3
TGTGCTAGTGGTTTGCTACCGAGCTCTGGAAACACCATATATTTT
CASGLLPSSGNTIYF
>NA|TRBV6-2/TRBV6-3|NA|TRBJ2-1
TGTGCCAGCAGCCCCAGTCCATCCTCCTACAATGAGCAGTTCTTC
CASSPSPSSYNEQFF